This TCR beta chain appears in the sequencing data of a study of T cell repertoires in cytomegalovirus infection. On the study more broadly: Public TCR beta signatures provided an indication of both CMV infection and a matching HLA type.

The CDR3 has 24 residues. The germline V and J ends were trimmed by 1 base and 0 bases, with 37 bases remaining between them. Using its own MiXCR run on the reads, TCRdb lists one record per CDR3 protein. This table holds almost 550,000 distinct CDR3 sequences, approximately 16% found once. Sequencing was done on a sample of CD8+ T cells from PBMCs. The genes are TRBV12-3 or TRBV12-4 and TRBJ2-7; perhaps D is TRBD1 or TRBD2 (9 bases each). This clonotype was obtained from a human donor in good health (CMV status not recorded). Some clones in this sample may be carry-over from other donors' samples. CDR3 residues: CASSLGVIGQGLTGTSPSSYEQYF. The CDR3 DNA reads TGTGCCAGCAGTTTAGGGGTTATTGGACAGGGGTTAACCGGGACTAGCCCGAGCTCCTACGAGCAGTACTTC.